These 13 T cell receptor beta chains were all obtained from the same sample, sequenced in a study of identical twins. TCRdb re-analysed the 5' RACE reads in MiXCR, keeping a single row per CDR3 protein. The sample shows around 290,000 distinct CDR3 sequences, over 8.5% of them seen only once. The sample was also reused in another study, on yellow fever vaccine responses in identical twins.

Sequencing was done on a sample of CD8+ T cells sorted from blood. These receptors were taken from a woman between 18 and 29 years old in good health.

The chain joins TRBV4-1 to TRBJ2-6, with D possibly matching TRBD2 (7 bases). The length of the CDR3 is 17 residues. Trimming cost V 1 base and J 3 bases, with 13 bases left between them. Germline V CDR1 and CDR2: MGHRA, YSYEKL. CDR3 sequence reads: CASSQVGGGVGANVLTF. CDR3 coding DNA: TGCGCCAGCAGCCAAGTGGGAGGGGGTGTTGGGGCCAACGTCCTGACTTTC.

This clonotype was seen a handful of times. V is TRBV5-6 and J is TRBJ2-1, with TRBD1 matching 9 bases. V lost 2 bases, J lost 5 bases, and 5 bases stayed unmatched. The CDR3 has 15 residues. Germline lookup yields CDR1 SGHDT and CDR2 YYEEEE. The CDR3 sequence: CASSFGTGGHNEQFF. The CDR3, as DNA: TGTGCCAGCAGCTTTGGTACAGGGGGCCACAATGAGCAGTTCTTC.

This clonotype was seen at least ten times. This chain joins TRBV5-1 and TRBJ2-7, with D hard to call. The germline V gene has CDR1 SGHRS and CDR2 YFSETQ. V was shortened by 0 bases and J by 2 bases, with 12 bases between the two germline ends. The CDR3 covers 15 residues. Here the CDR3 DNA reads TGCGCCAGCAGCTTGGAAAGGGTTTCCCCCTACGAGCAGTACTTC. Protein: CASSLERVSPYEQYF.

This clonotype was counted at least ten times. The genes are TRBV7-9 and TRBJ2-2; D call uncertain. V was pared by 4 bases and J by 1 base, with 7 bases between. CDR1 and CDR2 from the germline V gene are SEHNR and FQNEAQ (reference sequence). The CDR3 extends over 14 amino acids. For the CDR3, the DNA is TGTGCCAGCAGCTCGCACGGGAACACCGGGGAGCTGTTTTTT. Residues: CASSSHGNTGELFF.

This clonotype was counted ten times or more. The chain couples TRBV3-1 to TRBJ2-5, with D unclear. The V and J ends lost 1 base and 2 bases respectively, with 11 bases between them. The CDR3 sequence is 15 residues long. In germline, CDR1 is LGHDT, CDR2 YNNKEL (reference sequence). CDR3 protein: CASSQGLEQQETQYF. As DNA, the CDR3 is TGTGCCAGCAGCCAAGGTTTGGAGCAGCAAGAGACCCAGTACTTC.

This clonotype was observed a few times. The rearrangement uses TRBV27 and TRBJ2-5, with TRBD1 matching over 8 bases. CDR1 and CDR2 from the germline V gene are MNHEY and SMNVEV (reference sequence). CDR3 length: 13 amino acids. J gave up 5 bases and V 6 bases, and 5 bases lay outside the gene matches. The CDR3 region has the DNA TGTGCCAGCAGGGACAGGGAGCGTGAGACCCAGTACTTC. It is translated as CASRDRERETQYF.

A few counts support this clonotype. The chain links TRBV7-9 to TRBJ2-1; D gene unclear. The ends were cut back, 5 bases at V and 10 bases at J, with 12 bases in the middle. The CDR3 has 12 residues. Germline assignment: CDR1 SEHNR and CDR2 FQNEAQ (reference sequence). CDR3 bases: TGTGCCAGCAGCCCCCTTCCCCAAGAGCAGTTCTTC. Translating gives CASSPLPQEQFF.

This chain connects TRBV2 to TRBJ1-5; D unresolved. Trimming removed 1 base at V and 6 bases at J, with 4 bases between. The CDR3 spans 12 residues. The V gene's germline CDR1 is SNHLY and CDR2 FYNNEI. The DNA for the CDR3 is TGTGCCAGCAGTGAAGTCGGTCAGCCCCAGCATTTT. Protein product: CASSEVGQPQHF. Full variable domain (remainder filled in from reference TRBV2 and TRBJ1-5): EPEVTQTPSHQVTQMGQEVILRCVPISNHLYFYWYRQILGQKVEFLVSFYNNEISEKSEIFDDQFSVERPDGSNFTLKIRSTKLEDSAMYFCASSEVGQPQHFGDGTRLSIL.

The rearrangement links TRBV7-8 to TRBJ2-7; 12 nucleotides align to TRBD2. The CDR3 contains 14 residues. In germline, CDR1 is SGHVS, CDR2 FQNEAQ. After removal of 5 bases from V and 4 bases from J, the junction contained 3 bases not matched to a gene. The CDR3 spells CASSILAGGYEQYF. The CDR3 nucleotides read TGTGCCAGCAGCATACTAGCGGGGGGTTACGAGCAGTACTTC.

There are a few counts of this clonotype. J is TRBJ2-7 and V is TRBV5-1; 11 nucleotides agree with TRBD1. Losses at the gene ends were 7 bases for V and 2 bases for J; bases not matched to a gene: 5. CDR3 length equals 14 residues. CDR1 is SGHRS and CDR2 is YFSETQ in the germline V gene. This CDR3 is CASQGQGVPYEQYF. The CDR3 DNA is TGCGCCAGCCAGGGACAGGGGGTCCCCTACGAGCAGTACTTC.

This clonotype was seen a few times. V is TRBV6-5 and J is TRBJ1-2; 9 bases match TRBD1. The ends lost 4 bases at V and 3 bases at J; junction bases unmatched: 9. CDR3 size: 16 residues. Germline V CDR1 and CDR2: MNHEY, SVGAGI. CDR3 sequence reads: CASSFRTGEPHYGYTF. The CDR3 nucleotides read TGTGCCAGCAGTTTCCGGACAGGGGAGCCCCACTATGGCTACACCTTC.

There are many counts of this clonotype. The chain links TRBV20-1 to TRBJ2-7; D might be TRBD2 (5 bases). CDR1 DFQATT and CDR2 SNEGSKA come from the germline V gene (reference sequence). The CDR3 contains 14 residues. The V end lost 1 base, the J end lost 6 bases, and 16 bases lay between the germline ends. CDR3 loop: CSARAHRESSEQYF. The CDR3 DNA is TGCAGTGCTAGAGCCCATAGGGAGAGTTCCGAGCAGTACTTC.

This chain links TRBV15 with TRBJ2-1; 9 nucleotides agree with TRBD1. Germline assignment: CDR1 LNHNV and CDR2 YYDKDF (reference sequence). There are 16 residues in the CDR3. After removal of 4 bases from V and 4 bases from J, the junction contained 8 bases not matched to a gene. The CDR3 region is CATSTTRDREYNEQFF. The CDR3 bases are TGTGCCACCAGCACTACCCGGGACAGGGAGTACAATGAGCAGTTCTTC.